These 20 T cell receptor beta chains came from one sample sequenced in a study of human T cells and chemical hapten exposure. TCRdb reprocessed the RACE reads via MiXCR and lists one record per CDR3 protein. The table lists more than 85,000 distinct CDR3 sequences, 34% of them singletons. Described time point: patch test 3, about 24 weeks after DPC sensitization. Described treatment: therapeutic diphenylcyclopropenone sensitization with weekly scalp DPC. This material consisted of whole blood, taken in connection with sensitization to the hapten diphenylcyclopropenone (DPC). The receptors come from a man in his forties or fifties with alopecia areata. Some clones in this sample may be carry-over from other donors' samples.

In this sample, this clonotype turned up a few times. The rearrangement uses TRBV20-1 and TRBJ2-3; no clear D. CDR1 DFQATT and CDR2 SNEGSKA come from the germline V gene (reference sequence). V was pared by 3 bases and J by 0 bases, with 13 bases between. This CDR3 region has 15 residues. CDR3 coding DNA: TGCAGTGCTAGTGTGCGGTCACCTAGCACAGATACGCAGTATTTT. Protein product: CSASVRSPSTDTQYF.

This chain connects TRBV7-9 to TRBJ2-3; D is possibly TRBD2 (6 bases). This CDR3 region has 18 residues. Trimming pared 1 base from V and 1 base from J, leaving 18 bases between. CDR1 is SEHNR and CDR2 is FQNEAQ in the germline V gene (reference sequence). This CDR3 reads CASSLGTTQHGGTDTQYF. The CDR3 bases are TGTGCCAGCAGCTTAGGGACTACCCAACACGGGGGCACAGATACGCAGTATTTT.

V usage is TRBV6-2 or TRBV6-3 and J usage is TRBJ2-3; TRBD1 agrees at 7 bases. V was clipped by 4 bases and J by 1 base; unmatched bases: 5. The CDR3 loop spans 15 amino acids. Germline V gene data show CDR1 as MNHEY and CDR2 as SVGEGT. CDR3 in DNA: TGTGCCAGCAGTTGGGACAGCCATCGCACAGATACGCAGTATTTT. Encoded protein: CASSWDSHRTDTQYF.

The chain recombines TRBV27 with TRBJ2-7; D tentatively fits TRBD1 or TRBD2 (6 bases each). The CDR3 spans 14 residues. V lost 6 bases and J lost 2, with 14 bases in between. Germline values: CDR1 MNHEY, CDR2 SMNVEV (reference sequence). CDR3 amino acids: CASSPWRGAYEQYV. For the CDR3, the DNA is TGTGCCAGCAGCCCCTGGAGGGGGGCCTACGAGCAGTACGTC.

This clonotype turned up a few times. The J gene is TRBJ2-3, the V gene TRBV3-1; D is possibly TRBD2 (6 bases). The V gene lost 6 bases and the J gene lost 1 base, with 11 bases spanning the gap. The CDR3 covers 14 residues. CDR1 and CDR2 from the germline V gene are LGHDT and YNNKEL (reference sequence). The DNA of the CDR3 is TGTGCCAGCAGTAGCGGATTCCGCACAGATACGCAGTATTTT. This sequence encodes CASSSGFRTDTQYF.

This clonotype was detected a few times. This sequence joins TRBV4-1 and TRBJ2-1; D not certain. The CDR3 is 17 amino acids. The germline V gene has CDR1 MGHRA and CDR2 YSYEKL. Trimming removed 0 bases from V and 4 bases from J, with 16 bases in between. This CDR3 is CASSQDPTSRAYNEQFF. CDR3 in DNA: TGCGCCAGCAGCCAAGATCCTACTTCAAGAGCGTACAATGAGCAGTTCTTC.

This chain uses TRBV7-8 with TRBJ2-5, with TRBD2 matching over 8 bases. Germline trimming cut 1 base from V and 3 bases from J; bases unmatched to any gene: 1. There are 14 residues in the CDR3. Germline CDR1 is SGHVS and CDR2 is FQNEAQ. The CDR3 region has the DNA TGTGCCAGCAGCTTAGAAGCGGGGGAAGAGACCCAGTACTTC. Translation gives CASSLEAGEETQYF.

J is TRBJ2-1 and V is TRBV7-9, with D possibly being TRBD1 or TRBD2 (9 bases each). Trimming removed 5 bases from V and 8 bases from J, with 28 bases in between. The CDR3 has 18 residues. Per the germline V gene, CDR1 is SEHNR and CDR2 is FQNEAQ (reference sequence). CDR3 in amino acids: CASSPRDREAGGYHEQFF. CDR3 nucleotide sequence: TGTGCCAGCAGCCCCCGGGACAGGGAAGCGGGAGGTTACCATGAGCAGTTCTTC.

This clonotype was observed a handful of times. The chain combines TRBV24-1 with TRBJ1-1; tentatively, D is TRBD1 (5 bases). This CDR3 contains 13 residues. Trimming took off 5 bases at V and 1 base at J, with 7 bases between the two ends. CDR1 is KGHDR, CDR2 SFDVKD, per germline. The CDR3 sequence is CATSGGSNTEAFF. The CDR3 DNA sequence: TGTGCCACCAGTGGGGGGTCGAACACTGAAGCTTTCTTT.

This clonotype was seen only a few times. V usage is TRBV24-1 and J usage is TRBJ2-3; the match to TRBD1 covers 11 bases. Germline CDR1 is KGHDR and CDR2 is SFDVKD. The CDR3 is 16 residues long. Unmatched junction bases numbered 4, after V lost 3 bases and J lost 3 bases. The CDR3 DNA sequence: TGTGCCACCAGTGATATCGGGACAGGGGGAACAGATACGCAGTATTTT. It translates to CATSDIGTGGTDTQYF.

In its sample, this clonotype was seen a few times. This chain joins TRBV27 and TRBJ2-7; TRBD2 agrees at 9 bases. Germline V gene data show CDR1 as MNHEY and CDR2 as SMNVEV (reference sequence). The CDR3 is made up of 14 amino acids. Trimming removed 2 bases from V and 3 bases from J; junction bases left unmatched: 2. In nucleotides, the CDR3 is TGTGCCAGCAGTTTAAGAGCGGGGGGCTACGAGCAGTACTTC. Amino acids: CASSLRAGGYEQYF.

In this sample, this clonotype turned up a few times. CDR3 residues: CASSQDRTGEKLFF. As DNA, the CDR3 is TGTGCCAGCAGCCAAGATCGGACAGGAGAAAAACTGTTTTTT. The V call is TRBV14, the J call TRBJ1-4; TRBD1 aligns across 7 bases. CDR1 SGHDN and CDR2 FVKESK come from the germline V gene. CDR3 length: 14 amino acids. Trimming cost V 0 bases and J 8 bases; bases outside gene matches: 3. Using reference TRBV14 and TRBJ1-4 for the parts outside the CDR3, the full variable domain is EAGVTQFPSHSVIEKGQTVTLRCDPISGHDNLYWYRRVMGKEIKFLLHFVKESKQDESGMPNNRFLAERTGGTYSTLKVQPAELEDSGVYFCASSQDRTGEKLFFGSGTQLSVL.

The table lists this clonotype with a few counts. The chain combines TRBV9 with TRBJ2-1; 16 positions match TRBD2. Germline trimming cut 0 bases from V and 0 bases from J; bases unmatched to any gene: 3. Germline V gene sequence: CDR1 SGDLS, CDR2 YYNGEE. The CDR3 runs 19 residues. The CDR3 region is CASSVGGLAGGSSYNEQFF. The CDR3 nucleotides are TGTGCCAGCAGCGTAGGGGGACTAGCGGGAGGGAGCTCCTACAATGAGCAGTTCTTC.

The chain employs TRBV30 and TRBJ2-7; 8 positions match TRBD2. J lost 2 bases, V lost 8 bases, and 11 bases had no gene match. The germline V gene encodes CDR1 GTSNPN and CDR2 SVGIG (reference sequence). This CDR3 comprises 14 residues. DNA of the CDR3: TGTGCCGGGACGACGAGTAGCGGGACCTACGAGCAGTACGTC. Translated, it gives CAGTTSSGTYEQYV.

J is TRBJ2-4 and V is TRBV7-2, with D perhaps TRBD1 (6 bases). CDR1 SGHTA and CDR2 FQGNSA come from the germline V gene. The CDR3 extends over 14 amino acids. V lost 5 bases and J 3 bases, leaving 11 bases between the germline ends. Written as DNA, the CDR3 is TGTGCCAGCAGCGGCAGGGGAGTCAAAAACATTCAGTACTTC. It is translated as CASSGRGVKNIQYF.

The chain couples TRBV7-8 to TRBJ2-7, with D possibly matching TRBD2 (6 bases). Trimming stripped 0 bases from V and 10 bases from J, with 16 bases between. Germline V CDR1 and CDR2: SGHVS, FQNEAQ. The CDR3 has 14 residues. The CDR3 nucleotides read TGTGCCAGCAGCTTAGCGGCACTAGCCCCCATACAGTACGTC. Translated: CASSLAALAPIQYV.

This clonotype turned up a few times. The chain employs TRBV18 and TRBJ2-7, with D uncertain. Between the trimmed V and J ends, which lost 3 bases and 3 bases, there was a span of 12 bases. The CDR3 totals 14 residues. The germline gives CDR1 KGHSH, CDR2 LQKENI. The CDR3 coding sequence is TGTGCCAGCTCACCGAATCCCGACGGCTACGAGCAGTACTTC. This encodes CASSPNPDGYEQYF.

The chain combines TRBV29-1 with TRBJ2-3; possible D gene TRBD2, 5 bases. Germline CDR1 and CDR2: SQVTM and ANQGSEA. The CDR3 length is 13 residues. Trimming cost V 8 bases and J 1 base, with 13 bases left between them. CDR3 protein: CSLRTGCTDTQYF. The CDR3 bases are TGCAGCTTACGGACTGGCTGCACAGATACGCAGTATTTT.

This clonotype turned up a few times. The chain employs TRBV6-5 and TRBJ1-5; 7 positions agree with TRBD1. The V gene end was trimmed by 5 bases and the J gene end by 7 bases; junction bases not matched to a gene: 5. Germline CDR1 and CDR2: MNHEY and SVGAGI. The CDR3 totals 13 residues. As DNA, the CDR3 is TGTGCCAGCAGTAGGACAGGAGGGCAGCCCCAGCATTTT. Protein product: CASSRTGGQPQHF.

The rearrangement links TRBV6-6 to TRBJ2-3, with 13 bases that match TRBD2. This CDR3 contains 16 residues. Germline CDR1 and CDR2: MNHNY and SVGAGI (reference sequence). V lost 7 bases, J lost 4 bases, and 8 bases stayed unmatched. CDR3 DNA: TGTGCCAGCATCTTCCCCGGACTAGCGGGAGCAGATACGCAGTATTTT. Its protein product is CASIFPGLAGADTQYF.